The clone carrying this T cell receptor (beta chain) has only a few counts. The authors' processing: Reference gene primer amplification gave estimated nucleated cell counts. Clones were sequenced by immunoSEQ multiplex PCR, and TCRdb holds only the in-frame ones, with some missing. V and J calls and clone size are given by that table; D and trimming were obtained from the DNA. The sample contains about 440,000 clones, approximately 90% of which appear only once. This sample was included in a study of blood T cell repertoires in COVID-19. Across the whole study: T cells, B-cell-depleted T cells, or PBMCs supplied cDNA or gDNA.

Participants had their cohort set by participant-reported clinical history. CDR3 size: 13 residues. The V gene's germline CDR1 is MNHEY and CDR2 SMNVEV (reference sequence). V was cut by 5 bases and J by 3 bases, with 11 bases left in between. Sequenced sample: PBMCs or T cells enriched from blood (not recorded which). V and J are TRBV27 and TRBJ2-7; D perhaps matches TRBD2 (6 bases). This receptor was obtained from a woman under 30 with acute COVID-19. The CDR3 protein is CASSRRDLYEQYF. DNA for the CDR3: TGTGCCAGCAGTAGGAGGGATCTCTACGAGCAGTACTTC.